What follows are 11 T cell receptor beta chains derived from one specimen sequenced in a study of cytomegalovirus exposure and HLA in healthy donors. This PCR relied on a set of 60 Vbeta primers and 13 Jbeta primers. Here immunoSEQ multiplex PCR was the method, and the copy in TCRdb shows in-frame clones only, minus some. Of 120,000 or so clones listed, 15% to 20% are singletons. The sequenced sample was PBMCs. These receptors were collected from a female donor in good health and CMV-seropositive.

This clone was counted a few times. The rearrangement links TRBV28 to TRBJ2-5, with TRBD2 matching 14 bases. The germline V gene encodes CDR1 MDHEN and CDR2 SYDVKM. V lost 6 bases to trimming and J lost 7 bases; unmatched junction nucleotides: 10. There are 16 residues in the CDR3. The CDR3 loop reads CASRPTTSGRAGTQYF. CDR3 nucleotides: TGTGCCAGCAGGCCTACGACTAGCGGGAGGGCTGGGACCCAGTACTTC.

The chain recombines TRBV5-8 with TRBJ1-2, with 7 nucleotides matching TRBD1. From germline, CDR1 is SGHTS and CDR2 YDEGEE. CDR3 length equals 15 residues. Trimming removed 2 bases from V and 4 bases from J; junction bases left unmatched: 8. The CDR3 nucleotides read TGTGCCAGCAGCTTCCGAGGGGGCGGGATCTATGGCTACACCTTC. It translates to CASSFRGGGIYGYTF. The full variable domain, completed using reference TRBV5-8 and TRBJ1-2, is EAGVTQSPTHLIKTRGQQATLRCSPISGHTSVYWYQQALGLGLQFLLWYDEGEERNRGNFPPRFSGRQFPNYSSELNVNALELEDSALYLCASSFRGGGIYGYTFGSGTRLTVV.

The chain couples TRBV4-1 to TRBJ2-2; 11 bases agree with TRBD2. Trimming removed 1 base from V and 3 bases from J; junction bases left unmatched: 10. From germline, CDR1 is MGHRA and CDR2 YSYEKL. The CDR3 contains 19 residues. CDR3 residues: CASSQGELAGGGDTGELFF. For the CDR3, the DNA is TGCGCCAGCAGCCAAGGGGAGCTAGCGGGAGGAGGTGACACCGGGGAGCTGTTTTTT.

The chain is built from TRBV2 and TRBJ2-1; D is undetermined. The germline CDR1 and CDR2 sequences are SNHLY and FYNNEI. The CDR3 loop spans 15 amino acids. The V end was cut by 8 bases, the J end by 6 bases, with 20 bases between. As DNA, the CDR3 is TGTGCCAGCTTAGGCATCCGTCGTCCAGGCAATGAGCAGTTCTTC. Translated, it gives CASLGIRRPGNEQFF.

The chain joins TRBV11-2 to TRBJ2-2, with TRBD1 matching over 10 bases. The CDR3 has 14 amino acids. CDR1 is SGHAT, CDR2 FQNNGV, per germline. The J segment lost 5 bases and the V segment lost 4 bases, leaving 1 base of the junction unmatched. CDR3 DNA sequence: TGTGCCAGCAGCTCGGGACAGGGGACCGGGGAGCTGTTTTTT. This encodes CASSSGQGTGELFF.

This clone occurred a few times. This sequence joins TRBV7-9 and TRBJ1-2; 7 bases are shared with TRBD1. Germline V gene lookup returns CDR1 SEHNR and CDR2 FQNEAQ (reference sequence). Trimming took 6 bases from V and 3 from J; bases not matched to a gene: 7. The CDR3 length is 14 residues. The CDR3 loop is CASRRQGEDYGYTF. The CDR3 coding sequence is TGTGCCAGCAGGAGACAGGGAGAAGACTATGGCTACACCTTC.

This clone has a handful of counts. V usage is TRBV5-1 and J usage is TRBJ2-1; 13 nucleotides match TRBD2. J gave up 6 bases and V 0 bases, and 3 bases lay outside the gene matches. The CDR3 contains 16 residues. Germline values: CDR1 SGHRS, CDR2 YFSETQ. DNA of the CDR3: TGCGCCAGCAGCTTGGACCGACTAGCGGGAGGCAATGAGCAGTTCTTC. This translates into CASSLDRLAGGNEQFF.

This clone was found a few times. The genes are TRBV9 and TRBJ1-5; 7 bases are shared with TRBD1. The CDR3 has 17 amino acids. Unmatched junction bases numbered 10, after V lost 0 bases and J lost 4 bases. Germline values: CDR1 SGDLS, CDR2 YYNGEE. CDR3 DNA sequence: TGTGCCAGCAGCGTAGGTGGGACAGTTTCATCAAATCAGCCCCAGCATTTT. This translates into CASSVGGTVSSNQPQHF.

The chain couples TRBV14 to TRBJ2-7, with D possibly TRBD2 on 6 matching bases. The CDR3 spans 14 residues. Deletions cut 4 bases from V and 2 bases from J, with 12 bases between. Per germline, CDR1 SGHDN and CDR2 FVKESK. CDR3: CASSRGGITYEQYF. CDR3 nucleotides: TGTGCCAGCAGCCGGGGCGGGATTACCTACGAGCAGTACTTC.

This clone came up a few times. The rearrangement joins TRBV30 to TRBJ2-1; 11 nucleotides agree with TRBD2. The CDR3 consists of 15 residues. Germline values: CDR1 GTSNPN, CDR2 SVGIG (reference sequence). V dropped 4 bases and J dropped 8; count of bases not matched to a gene: 10. The CDR3 region has the DNA TGTGCCTGGAATAAAGCTAGCGGGAGGTTCGATGAGCAGTTCTTC. Amino acid sequence: CAWNKASGRFDEQFF.

This clone was seen a handful of times. The J gene is TRBJ1-1, the V gene TRBV5-4; D is unresolved. CDR1 and CDR2 (germline): SGHNT, YYREEE (reference sequence). V dropped 5 bases and J dropped 1 base, with 12 bases sitting between them. The CDR3 contains 14 residues. The CDR3 DNA is TGTGCCAGCAGTTTACCTTCGGGGAACACTGAAGCTTTCTTT. Translating it yields CASSLPSGNTEAFF.